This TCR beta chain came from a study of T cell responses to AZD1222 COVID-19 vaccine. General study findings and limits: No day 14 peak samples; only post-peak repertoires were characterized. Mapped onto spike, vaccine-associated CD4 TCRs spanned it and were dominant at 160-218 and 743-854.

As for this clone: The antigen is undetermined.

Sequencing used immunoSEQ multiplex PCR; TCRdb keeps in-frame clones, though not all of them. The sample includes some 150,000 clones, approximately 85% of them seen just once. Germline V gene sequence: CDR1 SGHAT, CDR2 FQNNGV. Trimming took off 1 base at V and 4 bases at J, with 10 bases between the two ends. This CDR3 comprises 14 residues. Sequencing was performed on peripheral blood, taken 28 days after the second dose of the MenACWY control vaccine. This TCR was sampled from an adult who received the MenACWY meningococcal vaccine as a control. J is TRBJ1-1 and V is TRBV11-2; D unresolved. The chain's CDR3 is CASSLGWGSTEAFF. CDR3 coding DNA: TGTGCCAGCAGCTTAGGATGGGGATCCACTGAAGCTTTCTTT.